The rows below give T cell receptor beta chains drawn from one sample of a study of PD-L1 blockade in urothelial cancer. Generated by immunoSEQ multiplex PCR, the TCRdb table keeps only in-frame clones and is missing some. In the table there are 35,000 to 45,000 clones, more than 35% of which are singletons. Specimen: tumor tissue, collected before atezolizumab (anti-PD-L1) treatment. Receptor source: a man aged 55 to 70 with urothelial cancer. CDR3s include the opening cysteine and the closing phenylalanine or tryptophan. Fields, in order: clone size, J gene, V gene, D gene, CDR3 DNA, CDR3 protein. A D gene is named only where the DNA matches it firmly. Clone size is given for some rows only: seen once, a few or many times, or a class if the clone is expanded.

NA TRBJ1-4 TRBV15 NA TGTGCCACCAGCAGAGAAGGCGGACCAAATGAAAAACTGTTTTTT CATSREGGPNEKLFF
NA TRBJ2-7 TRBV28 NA TGTGCCAGCAGCCTCGGGACTGGGAGGATGAAAGGGTTCGAGCAGTACTTC CASSLGTGRMKGFEQYF
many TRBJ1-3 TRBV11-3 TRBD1 TGTGCCAGCAGCCGGGACAGGGAACAAAACACCATATATTTT CASSRDREQNTIYF
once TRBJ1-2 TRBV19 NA TGTGCCAGTAGTCCAGTACCCTCATATGGCTACACCTTC CASSPVPSYGYTF
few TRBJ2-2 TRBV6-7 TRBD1 TGTGCCAGCAGTCGGGACAGAAACACCGGGGAGCTGTTTTTT CASSRDRNTGELFF
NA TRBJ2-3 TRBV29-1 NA TGCAGCGTTGAAGATCTCCGGGGCACAGATACGCAGTATTTT CSVEDLRGTDTQYF
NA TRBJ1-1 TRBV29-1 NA TGCAGCGTTGATTTGTTTGGGAGGGTTATGAACACTGAAGCTTTCTTT CSVDLFGRVMNTEAFF
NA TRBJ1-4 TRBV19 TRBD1 TGTGCCAGTAGTGCCCCGACAGGGCGAAATGAAAAACTGTTTTTT CASSAPTGRNEKLFF
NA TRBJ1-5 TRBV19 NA TGTGCCAGTAGTGCACTCAACAATCAGCCCCAGCATTTT CASSALNNQPQHF
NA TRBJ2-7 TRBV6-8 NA TGTGCCAGCAGTTACTCGATATTATTGACGGGGAAGTCCTACGAGCAGTACTTC CASSYSILLTGKSYEQYF
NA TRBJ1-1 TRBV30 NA TGTGCCTGGAGTGGGACAACCTTAAGGGCTTTCTTT CAWSGTTLRAFF
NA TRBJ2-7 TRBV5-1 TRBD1 TGCGCCAGCAGCTCGGGACAGGGGTGGTACGAGCAGTACTTC CASSSGQGWYEQYF
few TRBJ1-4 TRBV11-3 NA TGTGCCAGCAGCTTAAGCCCCGGACAGTATGAAAAACTGTTTTTT CASSLSPGQYEKLFF
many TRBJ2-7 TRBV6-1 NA TGTGCCAGCAGTGAAGCCAGATACAGTCTTCCCTACGAGCAGTACTTC CASSEARYSLPYEQYF
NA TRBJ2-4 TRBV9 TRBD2 TGTGCCAGCAGCGTTACTAGCGGCCCCCCCAAAAACATTCAGTACTTC CASSVTSGPPKNIQYF
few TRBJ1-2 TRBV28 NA TGTGCCAGTCGTGCCGGACAGAACTATGGCTACACCTTC CASRAGQNYGYTF
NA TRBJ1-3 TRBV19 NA TGTGCCAGTGACACCTCGAGCTCTGGAAACACCATATATTTT CASDTSSSGNTIYF
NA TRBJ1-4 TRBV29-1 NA TGCAGCGTGGTTCTGCGGGACCGGGTCGGAAAACTGTTTTTT CSVVLRDRVGKLFF
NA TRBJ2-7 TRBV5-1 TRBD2 TGCGCCAGCAGCCCGGGACTAGCGGGAGCGGAGCAGTACTTC CASSPGLAGAEQYF
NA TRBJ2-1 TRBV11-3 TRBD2 TGTGCCAGCAGCCAAGGGCGGGGGGGCCCAAATGAGCAGTTCTTC CASSQGRGGPNEQFF
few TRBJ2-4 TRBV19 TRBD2 TGTGCCAGTAGTGTACGGGGGGGCAACAACATTCAGTACTTC CASSVRGGNNIQYF
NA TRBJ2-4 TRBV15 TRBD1 TGTGCCACCAGCATCGGCCGTAAACTGGGACAGGGGAAAAACATTCAGTACTTC CATSIGRKLGQGKNIQYF